Listed below are T cell receptor beta chains from one sample, sequenced in a study of PD-1 blockade in mismatch repair-deficient tumors. The protocol was immunoSEQ multiplex PCR, while the TCRdb copy is restricted to in-frame clones and leaves out a portion. The sample yields around 110,000 clones, roughly 80% seen once. Sequences were derived from peripheral blood, sampled more than 58 weeks after starting pembrolizumab. These receptors were taken from an adult with mismatch repair-deficient cancer. Both conserved end residues are part of each CDR3. The D gene is left open where the match is weak. Clone sizes are given selectively: once, few, many, or a class where the clone is expanded.

d_call,clone_size,j_call,cdr3_length,v_call,cdr3_aa,cdr3_nt
TRBD2,few,TRBJ2-1,15,TRBV7-6,CASRPGTSGSNEQFF,TGTGCCAGCAGACCGGGGACTAGCGGCTCCAATGAGCAGTTCTTC
-,-,TRBJ2-3,13,TRBV9,CASSVVATDTQYF,TGTGCCAGCAGCGTAGTGGCCACAGATACGCAGTATTTT
TRBD2,once,TRBJ2-5,13,TRBV4-1,CASSLAVGETQYF,TGCGCCAGCAGTCTAGCGGTGGGGGAGACCCAGTACTTC
-,-,TRBJ1-4,12,TRBV30,CAWRSINEKLFF,TGTGCCTGGAGGTCTATTAATGAAAAACTGTTTTTT
-,-,TRBJ2-7,15,TRBV5-5,CASSLDQPSAYEQYF,TGTGCCAGCAGCTTGGACCAGCCAAGCGCCTACGAGCAGTACTTC
-,-,TRBJ2-1,13,TRBV7-3,CASSLGTANEQFF,TGTGCCAGCAGCTTAGGGACCGCTAATGAGCAGTTCTTC
TRBD1,few,TRBJ1-5,14,TRBV6-1,CATRQGYSNQPQHF,TGTGCCACCCGACAGGGGTATAGCAATCAGCCCCAGCATTTT
-,-,TRBJ2-3,17,TRBV4-3,CASSQVGERGRADTQYF,TGCGCCAGCAGCCAAGTGGGGGAACGGGGACGCGCAGATACGCAGTATTTT
TRBD2,-,TRBJ2-7,13,TRBV5-1,CASSREGSYEQYF,TGCGCCAGCAGCAGGGAGGGGTCCTACGAGCAGTACTTC
-,-,TRBJ2-2,15,TRBV9,CASSRQGQNTGELFF,TGTGCCAGCAGCCGGCAGGGGCAGAACACCGGGGAGCTGTTTTTT
-,few,TRBJ2-7,13,TRBV2,CASSRILDTEQYF,TGTGCCAGCAGCCGAATCCTAGACACCGAGCAGTACTTC
TRBD2,-,TRBJ2-1,16,TRBV6-6,CASSYGLAGGVDEQFF,TGTGCCAGCAGTTACGGGCTAGCGGGAGGGGTGGATGAGCAGTTCTTC
TRBD1,-,TRBJ2-7,15,TRBV11-3,CASSVLQGASYEQYF,TGTGCCAGCAGCGTCTTACAGGGGGCGTCATACGAGCAGTACTTC
TRBD2,few,TRBJ2-1,15,TRBV7-2,CASSQDPLADNEQFF,TGTGCCAGCAGCCAAGACCCCCTAGCGGACAATGAGCAGTTCTTC
-,few,TRBJ2-3,16,TRBV7-3,CASSVSGGSRTDTQYF,TGTGCCAGCAGCGTTTCTGGGGGATCCAGGACAGATACGCAGTATTTT
TRBD1,-,TRBJ2-5,14,TRBV6-5,CASRRTGGGETQYF,TGTGCCAGCAGACGGACAGGGGGCGGAGAGACCCAGTACTTC
-,-,TRBJ2-5,16,TRBV5-5,CASQHPGETSGETQYF,TGTGCCAGCCAGCACCCGGGGGAAACATCCGGAGAGACCCAGTACTTC
-,-,TRBJ1-1,14,TRBV5-1,CASSLWGLDTEAFF,TGCGCCAGCAGCTTATGGGGGTTGGACACTGAAGCTTTCTTT
TRBD2,-,TRBJ2-3,15,TRBV30,CAWSGAPGGPDTQYF,TGTGCCTGGAGTGGGGCCCCGGGAGGGCCAGATACGCAGTATTTT
TRBD1,-,TRBJ1-4,17,TRBV7-8,CASSLFGDRGVGEKLFF,TGTGCCAGCAGCTTATTTGGGGACAGGGGGGTTGGGGAAAAACTGTTTTTT
-,-,TRBJ2-2,16,TRBV5-6,CASSFPPIQGSGELFF,TGTGCCAGCAGCTTCCCTCCCATCCAGGGGTCCGGGGAGCTGTTTTTT
-,-,TRBJ2-7,14,TRBV4-2,CASSQVGSYYEQYF,TGTGCCAGCAGCCAAGTAGGCTCTTACTACGAGCAGTACTTC
-,once,TRBJ2-7,13,TRBV2,CASSDGLNYEQYF,TGTGCCAGCAGTGATGGACTAAACTACGAGCAGTACTTC
-,-,TRBJ2-1,16,TRBV7-3,CASSLRWYGLNNEQFF,TGTGCCAGCAGCTTAAGATGGTATGGCCTTAACAATGAGCAGTTCTTC
TRBD2,-,TRBJ2-3,20,TRBV5-4,CASSLEEGTSGPGGTDTQYF,TGTGCCAGCAGCTTGGAGGAAGGAACTAGCGGGCCGGGGGGCACAGATACGCAGTATTTT
-,-,TRBJ2-1,16,TRBV25-1,CASSEYRDPKDNEQFF,TGTGCCAGCAGTGAATATAGGGACCCAAAAGACAATGAGCAGTTCTTC
-,once,TRBJ1-1,13,TRBV5-1,CASSLGPQNEAFF,TGCGCCAGCAGCTTGGGCCCCCAAAATGAAGCTTTCTTT
-,-,TRBJ2-2,13,TRBV30,CALGHLNTGELFF,TGTGCCTTAGGACATTTGAACACCGGGGAGCTGTTTTTT
TRBD1,-,TRBJ1-4,15,TRBV7-2,CASSKPGQGREKLFF,TGTGCCAGCAGCAAACCGGGACAGGGGCGCGAAAAACTGTTTTTT
-,-,TRBJ2-1,15,TRBV9,CASSPRQGTHYEQFF,TGTGCCAGCAGCCCGAGGCAGGGGACCCACTATGAGCAGTTCTTC
-,-,TRBJ2-7,17,TRBV5-5,CASSYAWGVADSYEQYF,TGTGCCAGCAGCTACGCCTGGGGGGTAGCGGACTCCTACGAGCAGTACTTC
-,-,TRBJ1-2,16,TRBV9,CASSPPGGREGYGYTF,TGTGCCAGCAGTCCCCCTGGTGGCAGGGAGGGATATGGCTACACCTTC
-,few,TRBJ2-7,12,TRBV7-7,CASSRRVHEQYF,TGTGCTAGCAGCCGCAGGGTCCACGAGCAGTACTTC
-,-,TRBJ1-2,15,TRBV6-5,CASSHWDFPNYGYTF,TGTGCCAGCAGCCACTGGGACTTCCCTAACTATGGCTACACCTTC
-,-,TRBJ1-1,14,TRBV18,CASSPERPPAEAFF,TGTGCCAGCTCACCAGAAAGGCCCCCCGCTGAAGCTTTCTTT
TRBD1,-,TRBJ2-3,14,TRBV4-1,CASSRGQGADTQYF,TGCGCCAGCAGCAGGGGACAGGGGGCTGATACGCAGTATTTT
TRBD1,-,TRBJ2-6,21,TRBV7-6,CASSLDYRRQGETSGANVLTF,TGTGCCAGCAGCTTAGATTATCGAAGACAGGGAGAGACCTCTGGGGCCAACGTCCTGACTTTC
-,-,TRBJ1-2,13,TRBV4-2,CASSPDTNYGYTF,TGTGCCAGCAGCCCGGACACCAACTATGGCTACACCTTC
-,-,TRBJ1-5,14,TRBV5-1,CASSEGPGNQPQHF,TGCGCCAGCAGCGAGGGACCGGGCAATCAGCCCCAGCATTTT
-,-,TRBJ1-1,13,TRBV5-5,CASSSGYNTEAFF,TGTGCCAGCAGCTCGGGGTATAACACTGAAGCTTTCTTT
TRBD1,once,TRBJ2-1,17,TRBV4-2,CASSQERRGDRYNEQFF,TGTGCCAGCAGCCAAGAGAGAAGAGGGGACAGGTACAATGAGCAGTTCTTC
-,once,TRBJ2-3,17,TRBV5-1,CASSLYRREISTDTQYF,TGCGCCAGCAGCTTGTATAGGCGGGAAATTTCCACAGATACGCAGTATTTT
-,few,TRBJ2-6,17,TRBV5-5,CASSLFVSGRGANVLTF,TGTGCCAGCAGCTTGTTCGTCTCTGGACGTGGGGCCAACGTCCTGACTTTC
-,-,TRBJ1-2,12,TRBV5-1,CASSLSGERYTF,TGCGCCAGCAGCTTGTCGGGGGAACGCTACACCTTC
TRBD2,once,TRBJ2-1,16,TRBV9,CASSVLGLALYNEQFF,TGTGCCAGCAGCGTACTCGGACTAGCGCTCTACAATGAGCAGTTCTTC
TRBD2,-,TRBJ2-5,16,TRBV4-1,CASSQDPGLARETQYF,TGCGCCAGCAGCCAAGACCCGGGACTAGCGAGGGAGACCCAGTACTTC
-,-,TRBJ2-7,12,TRBV10-3,CAISALSYEQYF,TGTGCCATCAGTGCTTTGTCCTACGAGCAGTACTTC
-,-,TRBJ1-1,12,TRBV11-2,CASSPAWGEAFF,TGTGCCAGCAGCCCAGCTTGGGGGGAAGCTTTCTTT
TRBD2,-,TRBJ2-3,15,TRBV9,CASSVSGRATDTQYF,TGTGCCAGCAGCGTTAGCGGGAGGGCCACAGATACGCAGTATTTT
TRBD2,-,TRBJ2-3,20,TRBV12-5,CASGFTTSGRATPDTDTQYF,TGTGCTAGTGGTTTCACGACTAGCGGGCGCGCTACACCTGACACAGATACGCAGTATTTT
-,-,TRBJ1-1,13,TRBV7-2,CASSPGRITEAFF,TGTGCCAGCAGCCCGGGACGGATCACTGAAGCTTTCTTT
-,-,TRBJ2-7,11,TRBV20-1,CSAPDHYEQYF,TGCAGTGCCCCGGACCACTACGAGCAGTACTTC
TRBD1,-,TRBJ2-1,13,TRBV2,CASRGQGRNEQFF,TGTGCCAGCAGAGGACAGGGGAGAAATGAGCAGTTCTTC
-,-,TRBJ2-7,14,TRBV27,CASSRQDEGYEQYF,TGTGCCAGCAGTCGACAGGACGAAGGCTACGAGCAGTACTTC
-,-,TRBJ2-1,18,TRBV4-1,CASNPAAGQGSSYNEQFF,TGCGCCAGCAATCCCGCGGCGGGCCAGGGGAGCTCCTACAATGAGCAGTTCTTC
-,-,TRBJ1-2,12,TRBV7-2,CASSFNNYGYTF,TGTGCCAGCAGCTTTAATAACTATGGCTACACCTTC